This T cell receptor beta chain was sequenced during a study of cytomegalovirus exposure and HLA in healthy donors. The CDR3 sequence is 13 residues long. The ends were cut back, 5 bases at V and 6 bases at J, with 14 bases in the middle. CDR1 and CDR2 from the germline V gene are SEHNR and FQNEAQ (reference sequence). It was with 60 Vbeta and 13 Jbeta primers that the PCR ran. Sequencing was performed with immunoSEQ multiplex PCR; in TCRdb, only in-frame clones are kept and a portion is missing. The profile shows roughly 200,000 clones, approximately 78% of them singletons. Material: PBMCs. The genes are TRBV7-9 and TRBJ2-7; D may be TRBD1 (5 bases). This TCR was recovered from a woman aged 40-49 years in good health and CMV-seronegative. CDR3: CASSLRVGLEQYF. CDR3 nucleotide sequence: TGTGCCAGCAGCCTCAGGGTCGGTCTCGAGCAGTACTTC.